The source of this TCR beta chain is a study of control samples from healthy donors and cancer patients. J was trimmed by 3 bases and V by 0 bases; bases with no gene match: 14. The CDR3 spans 19 residues. Germline V gives CDR1 SGDLS, CDR2 YYNGEE. Assay: immunoSEQ multiplex PCR; the TCRdb copy retains only in-frame clones and omits some. The sample consists of tens of thousands of clones, about 94% of them appearing once. The chain has TRBV9 and TRBJ2-2; 7 nucleotides agree with TRBD2. Sequencing was done on a sample of blood. This TCR came from a woman aged 18 to 35 in good health. Here the CDR3 reads CASSVASRLADSYTGELFF. The DNA of the CDR3 is TGTGCCAGCAGCGTAGCTTCTCGGCTAGCGGACTCTTACACCGGGGAGCTGTTTTTT.